The entry below describes one TCR beta chain. Its matching antigen is unknown. This CDR3 has 16 amino acids. The germline CDR1 and CDR2 sequences are SEHNR and FQNEAQ (reference sequence). This sample is part of a study of T cells expressing NK-cell markers. Study results and limitations: In several donors, dominant clonotypes made up about 28.3-65% of CD3+CD56-NKG2C+ cells. Whether expanded NKG2C+ T cell clones were HCMV specific stayed uncertain.

No DNA is given; TCRdb re-called the 5' RACE reads and lists each CDR3 protein once. The table for this sample gives roughly 430,000 distinct CDR3 sequences. The sequence came from a woman aged 18-69 years in good health. This sequence joins TRBV7-9 and TRBJ1-3. Sequences were obtained from blood T cells: a sorted CD56 or NKG2C T cell subset, CD4+ or CD8+ T cells, or bulk PBMC T cells (not recorded which). CDR3 region: CASSTDRAGSGNTIYF.